The next 27 T cell receptor beta chains were all read from a single sample in a study of metastatic and nonmetastatic thyroid tumors. Via MiXCR, TCRdb re-called the PCR reads. The table records some 12,000 clones, about 33% of them present only once. Ahead of thyroid surgery, no patient had received treatment of any kind. Sample: tumor tissue. The receptors stem from a female donor with papillary thyroid cancer or a benign thyroid nodule (not recorded which). Some clones in this sample may be carry-over from other donors' samples.

This clone is medium-sized by share. V gene TRBV7-2 combines with J gene TRBJ2-3; D perhaps matches TRBD1 (5 bases). The CDR3 runs 13 residues. V was cut by 4 bases and J by 2 bases, with 7 bases left in between. Germline V CDR1 and CDR2: SGHTA, FQGNSA. CDR3 in DNA: TGTGCCAGCAGCTCGGACAACACAGATACGCAGTATTTT. This encodes CASSSDNTDTQYF.

The J gene is TRBJ2-1, the V gene TRBV30; TRBD2 aligns across 10 bases. The V gene's germline CDR1 is GTSNPN and CDR2 SVGIG (reference sequence). The CDR3 spans 16 residues. V shed 5 bases and J 10 bases; nucleotides not matched to a gene: 17. The CDR3 nucleotides read TGTGCCTGGGGAGGGGTAGCGGGAGGTCTCTTCAGAGAGCAGTTCTTC. Translated, it gives CAWGGVAGGLFREQFF. Full variable domain (remainder filled in from reference TRBV30 and TRBJ2-1): SQTIHQWPATLVQPVGSPLSLECTVEGTSNPNLYWYRQAAGRGLQLLFYSVGIGQISSEVPQNLSASRPQDRQFILSSKKLLLSDSGFYLCAWGGVAGGLFREQFFGPGTRLTVL.

This sequence joins TRBV6-2 or TRBV6-3 and TRBJ2-1, with D perhaps given as TRBD1 or TRBD2 (6 bases each). CDR3 size: 17 residues. V lost 1 base to trimming and J lost 4 bases, with 17 bases between them. CDR1 is MNHEY and CDR2 is SVGEGT in the germline V gene. The DNA of the CDR3 is TGTGCCAGCAGTTACTTACCACCGGGGGCTCTATACAATGAGCAGTTCTTC. Translation gives CASSYLPPGALYNEQFF.

The rearrangement links TRBV28 to TRBJ2-7, with D possibly being TRBD1 or TRBD2 (6 bases each). The CDR3 covers 18 residues. Germline-derived CDR1 and CDR2 are MDHEN and SYDVKM. Trimming pared 6 bases from V and 6 bases from J, leaving 30 bases between. Written as DNA, the CDR3 is TGTGCCAGCAGCAAAATTGGGGGAAGGGGGGCCGGAGAGAGCGAGCAGTACTTC. Translating gives CASSKIGGRGAGESEQYF.

This chain links TRBV20-1 with TRBJ2-1, with D perhaps given as TRBD1 or TRBD2 (5 bases each). Per germline, CDR1 DFQATT and CDR2 SNEGSKA (reference sequence). V lost 8 bases, J lost 1 base, and 9 bases lay in between. The CDR3 totals 12 residues. CDR3 sequence (DNA): TGCAGTAGTGGGACGTCCTACAATGAGCAGTTCTTC. This codes for CSSGTSYNEQFF.

The chain has TRBV4-1 and TRBJ2-7; 10 positions agree with TRBD2. CDR1 and CDR2 (germline): MGHRA, YSYEKL. The CDR3 is 16 amino acids. The junction had 5 bases not matched to a gene; V was cut back by 0 bases and J by 3 bases. CDR3: CASSQDDLAGVYEQYF. The CDR3 coding sequence is TGCGCCAGCAGCCAAGATGACCTAGCGGGGGTCTACGAGCAGTACTTC.

This sequence joins TRBV20-1 and TRBJ2-7; D gene uncertain. This CDR3 contains 12 residues. V was shortened by 1 base and J by 0 bases, with 4 bases between the two germline ends. In germline, CDR1 is DFQATT, CDR2 SNEGSKA (reference sequence). In nucleotides, the CDR3 is TGCAGTGCTAGAGTTGACTCCTACGAGCAGTACTTC. Translating gives CSARVDSYEQYF.

This clone has only a few counts. This chain links TRBV18 with TRBJ2-3; the D gene could be TRBD1 or TRBD2 (5 bases each). CDR3 length: 13 residues. Germline V gene sequence: CDR1 KGHSH, CDR2 LQKENI. The V end lost 8 bases, the J end lost 4 bases, and 13 bases lay between the germline ends. CDR3 amino acids: CASLMTAADTQYF. The CDR3 nucleotides read TGTGCCAGCCTCATGACAGCGGCAGATACGCAGTATTTT.

Many counts were recorded for this clone. A much larger clone sits a single nucleotide away, making a read error possible. J is TRBJ2-2 and V is TRBV19, with D perhaps matching TRBD1 or TRBD2 (5 bases each). This CDR3 contains 16 residues. Germline CDR1 reads LNHDA; CDR2 reads SQIVND (reference sequence). Here the CDR3 reads CASSIKGALNTGELLF. The CDR3 DNA sequence: TGTGCCAGTAGTATAAAAGGGGCGCTGAACACCGGGGAGCTGCTTTTT.

This clone appeared many times. The chain has TRBV19 and TRBJ1-1; perhaps TRBD1 as D (5 bases). V was pared by 9 bases and J by 4 bases, with 15 bases between. Germline CDR1 and CDR2: LNHDA and SQIVND (reference sequence). The CDR3 is 13 amino acids. The CDR3 region is CASKIGGVTEAFF. The DNA for the CDR3 is TGTGCCAGCAAAATTGGGGGAGTCACTGAAGCTTTCTTT.

This clone was counted only a few times. Germline and junction disagree at one end, which may indicate a read error. V usage is TRBV7-9 and J usage is TRBJ2-7; D may be TRBD2 (5 bases). CDR3 length equals 12 residues. CDR1 SEHNR and CDR2 FQNEAQ come from the germline V gene (reference sequence). CDR3 DNA sequence: TGTGCCAGCAGCCCTACTAGTTACGAGCATTACTTC. Amino acid sequence: CASSPTSYEHYF.

V usage is TRBV4-1 and J usage is TRBJ1-4; D not certain. There are 16 residues in the CDR3. V gave up 0 bases and J gave up 9 bases, with 17 bases separating them. Germline CDR1 and CDR2: MGHRA and YSYEKL. CDR3 DNA sequence: TGCGCCAGCAGCCAAGACTTAGGAGTTGCATTGAAAAAACTGTTTTTT. This codes for CASSQDLGVALKKLFF.

CDR3 sequence reads: CASSQDEGPGRTQYF. The CDR3 nucleotides read TGCGCCAGCAGCCAAGATGAAGGGCCGGGGCGTACGCAGTATTTT. The chain links TRBV4-1 to TRBJ2-3; D might be TRBD1 or TRBD2, each matching 5 bases. Trimming left V 0 bases short and J 8 bases short, with 15 bases between. This CDR3 contains 15 residues. Germline values: CDR1 MGHRA, CDR2 YSYEKL.

The rearrangement uses TRBV5-4 and TRBJ2-5, with D perhaps given as TRBD1 or TRBD2 (7 bases each). Trimming left V 4 bases short and J 4 bases short, with 17 bases between. From germline, CDR1 is SGHNT and CDR2 YYREEE (reference sequence). The length of the CDR3 is 15 residues. The CDR3 spells CASSPLTGRGETQYF. The CDR3 DNA sequence: TGTGCCAGCAGCCCCCTGACAGGGAGGGGAGAGACCCAGTACTTC.

Notes on this clone: The sample holds other DNA sequences that translate to the same CDR3. The V gene is TRBV28, the J gene TRBJ2-7; perhaps D is TRBD1 or TRBD2 (5 bases each). Germline V gene data show CDR1 as MDHEN and CDR2 as SYDVKM. The CDR3 totals 13 residues. V was clipped by 2 bases and J by 6 bases, with 11 bases between them. The CDR3 bases are TGTGCCAGCAGTTTAGGGACCGCGGGCGAGCAGTACTTC. Amino acid sequence: CASSLGTAGEQYF.

By proportion, this clone is medium-sized. The chain couples TRBV5-1 to TRBJ2-1, with D hard to call. Trimming took 0 bases from V and 6 from J, leaving 10 bases between them. This CDR3 is built from 14 residues. Per the germline V gene, CDR1 is SGHRS and CDR2 is YFSETQ. The CDR3: CASSLGGSSNEQFF. For the CDR3, the DNA is TGCGCCAGCAGCTTGGGTGGTAGCTCCAATGAGCAGTTCTTC.

Of note for this clone: A much larger clone lies one base from this, so it may be a read error. This chain uses TRBV29-1 with TRBJ2-1; 7 nucleotides match TRBD2. The V and J ends lost 7 bases and 3 bases, in that order; junction bases with no gene match: 3. Looked up from germline, CDR1 is SQVTM and CDR2 is ANQGSEA. This CDR3 spans 12 amino acids. The CDR3, as DNA: TGCAGCGGGGGGGGGTGCTACAATGAGCAGTTCTTC. This codes for CSGGGCYNEQFF.

Relative to its sample, this clone is medium-sized (0.01 to 0.1%). The rearrangement uses TRBV7-8 and TRBJ1-2, with a tentative D call TRBD1 (5 bases). CDR3 length equals 15 residues. Trimming shortened V by 5 bases and J by 0 bases, and 13 bases separated the two germline ends. In germline, CDR1 is SGHVS, CDR2 FQNEAQ. CDR3 coding DNA: TGTGCCAGCAGCGGAAGACAGAGCTCTAACTATGGCTACACCTTC. Residues: CASSGRQSSNYGYTF.

This sequence joins TRBV24-1 and TRBJ2-3; TRBD1 aligns across 9 bases. CDR1 is KGHDR, CDR2 SFDVKD, per germline. CDR3 length: 14 residues. Trimming removed 7 bases from V and 5 bases from J; junction bases left unmatched: 6. The CDR3, as DNA: TGTGCCACCAGGAGGACAGGGGAGGTAGATACGCAGTATTTT. It translates to CATRRTGEVDTQYF.

This clone rates as medium-sized. The chain couples TRBV27 to TRBJ2-5; possibly TRBD1 for D (6 bases). The CDR3 sequence is 13 residues long. Trimming removed 7 bases at V and 4 bases at J, with 13 bases between. The germline V gene has CDR1 MNHEY and CDR2 SMNVEV (reference sequence). In DNA form, the CDR3 reads TGTGCCAGCACCAAACTAGGGGGAGAGACCCAGTACTTC. Amino acids: CASTKLGGETQYF.

This clone has only a few counts. The chain joins TRBV15 to TRBJ2-7; no clear D. CDR1 and CDR2 from the germline V gene are LNHNV and YYDKDF (reference sequence). V was cut by 1 base and J by 4 bases, with 5 bases left in between. The CDR3 has 12 amino acids. This CDR3 reads CATSRVNYEQYF. DNA for the CDR3: TGTGCCACCAGCAGAGTCAATTACGAGCAGTACTTC.

This clone rates as medium-sized. V gene TRBV6-1 combines with J gene TRBJ2-2, with 13 bases that match TRBD2. Germline V gene data show CDR1 as MNHNS and CDR2 as SASEGT. J gave up 4 bases and V 6 bases, and 8 bases lay outside the gene matches. The length of the CDR3 is 17 residues. The CDR3 loop reads CASRSPGLAGFTGELFF. CDR3 in DNA: TGTGCCAGCAGATCTCCGGGACTAGCGGGATTCACCGGGGAGCTGTTTTTT.

This clone has only a few counts. The V gene is TRBV2, the J gene TRBJ2-1, with a weak D call TRBD2 (6 bases). This CDR3 comprises 15 residues. V was pared by 0 bases and J by 8 bases, with 14 bases between. Germline values: CDR1 SNHLY, CDR2 FYNNEI. The CDR3 nucleotides are TGTGCCAGCAGTGAAGCGCTCGGGAGAAGACATGAGCAGTTCTTC. It encodes CASSEALGRRHEQFF.

This chain joins TRBV6-2 or TRBV6-3 and TRBJ1-2; tentatively, D is TRBD1 (5 bases). This CDR3 has 11 residues. Germline V lookup: CDR1 MNHEY, CDR2 SVGEGT. Trimming left V 4 bases short and J 8 bases short, with 8 bases between. The CDR3 bases are TGTGCCAGCAGTTGGCGGGACGGCTACACCTTC. Translation gives CASSWRDGYTF.

Many counts were recorded for this clone. CDR3 in DNA: TGTGCCTGGAGTGCCGGGACGGAGGACTCAGGGGAGCTGTTTTTT. Amino acid sequence: CAWSAGTEDSGELFF. The chain couples TRBV30 to TRBJ2-2; possibly TRBD1 or TRBD2 for D (5 bases each). Germline V lookup: CDR1 GTSNPN, CDR2 SVGIG (reference sequence). The CDR3 consists of 15 residues. V was pared by 1 base and J by 8 bases, with 17 bases between. Using reference TRBV30 and TRBJ2-2 for the parts outside the CDR3, the full variable domain is SQTIHQWPATLVQPVGSPLSLECTVEGTSNPNLYWYRQAAGRGLQLLFYSVGIGQISSEVPQNLSASRPQDRQFILSSKKLLLSDSGFYLCAWSAGTEDSGELFFGEGSRLTVL.

This clone appeared a few times. V and J are TRBV19 and TRBJ2-5; D remains ambiguous. The germline V gene encodes CDR1 LNHDA and CDR2 SQIVND (reference sequence). The V gene lost 3 bases and the J gene lost 5 bases, with 7 bases spanning the gap. The CDR3 covers 12 residues. The CDR3 spells CASSMDRETQYF. The CDR3 DNA reads as TGTGCCAGTAGTATGGATAGGGAGACCCAGTACTTC.

The J gene is TRBJ1-2, the V gene TRBV19; a possible D gene is TRBD1 (6 bases). The CDR3 length is 14 residues. The V and J ends lost 3 bases and 3 bases respectively, with 11 bases between them. The germline gives CDR1 LNHDA, CDR2 SQIVND (reference sequence). The CDR3 region has the DNA TGTGCCAGTAGTATGGCCAGGGGTTACTATGGCTACACCTTC. Protein product: CASSMARGYYGYTF.